Described below is a single TCR beta chain sequence and its context. This specimen belongs to a study of blood T cell repertoires in COVID-19. Study details: Sites in the United States, Italy and Spain provided acute and convalescent COVID-19 samples. The analysed material was cDNA or gDNA that came from T cells, B-cell-depleted T cells, or PBMCs.

The CDR3 runs 15 residues. V was pared by 3 bases and J by 4 bases, with 10 bases of the junction left unmatched. Looked up from germline, CDR1 is SGHDT and CDR2 is YYEEEE. Clones were sequenced by immunoSEQ multiplex PCR, and TCRdb holds only the in-frame ones, with some missing. Found here are under 300,000 clones, approximately 88% of them singletons; the top ten hold over 1.1%. Followed longitudinally, the Seattle patients had been enrolled during active infection. The genes are TRBV5-6 and TRBJ2-7; 7 nucleotides line up with TRBD2. The sequence was obtained from a human donor with COVID-19, enrolled during active disease. The donor label of this sample is uncertain. Sequencing used peripheral blood. The chain's CDR3 is CASSSPGGSLYEQYF. The CDR3 DNA is TGTGCCAGCAGCTCCCCAGGCGGGAGTCTGTACGAGCAGTACTTC.